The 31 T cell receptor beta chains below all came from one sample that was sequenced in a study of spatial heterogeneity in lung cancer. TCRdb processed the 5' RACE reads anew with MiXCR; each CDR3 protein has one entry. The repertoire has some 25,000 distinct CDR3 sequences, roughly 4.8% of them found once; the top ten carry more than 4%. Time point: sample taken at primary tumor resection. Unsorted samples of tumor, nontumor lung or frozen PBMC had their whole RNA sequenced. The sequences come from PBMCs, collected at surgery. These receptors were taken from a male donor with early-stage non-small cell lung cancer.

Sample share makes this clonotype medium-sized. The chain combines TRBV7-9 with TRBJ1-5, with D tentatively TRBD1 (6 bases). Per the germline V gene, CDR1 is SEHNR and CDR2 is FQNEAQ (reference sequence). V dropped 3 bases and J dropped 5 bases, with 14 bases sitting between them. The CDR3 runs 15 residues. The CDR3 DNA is TGTGCCAGCAGCTTGTCGTGGGCAGGGGATCAGCCCCAGCATTTT. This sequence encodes CASSLSWAGDQPQHF.

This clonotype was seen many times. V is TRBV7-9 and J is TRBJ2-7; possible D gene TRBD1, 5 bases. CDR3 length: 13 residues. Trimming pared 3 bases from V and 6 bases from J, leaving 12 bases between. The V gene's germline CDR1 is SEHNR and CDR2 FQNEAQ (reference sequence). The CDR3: CASSFISRAEQYF. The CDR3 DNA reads TGTGCCAGCAGCTTTATATCCAGGGCCGAGCAGTACTTC.

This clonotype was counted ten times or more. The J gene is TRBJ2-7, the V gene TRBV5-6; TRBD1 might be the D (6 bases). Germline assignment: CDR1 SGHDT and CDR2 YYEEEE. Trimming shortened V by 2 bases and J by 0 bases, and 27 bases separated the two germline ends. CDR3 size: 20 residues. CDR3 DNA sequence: TGTGCCAGCAGCTTTCGGACGACGACACACCGGGACATACGCTCCTACGAGCAGTACTTC. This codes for CASSFRTTTHRDIRSYEQYF.

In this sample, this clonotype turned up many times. The chain's CDR3 is CAAAPGQWTEAFF. In DNA, the CDR3 is TGTGCCGCTGCGCCGGGACAATGGACTGAAGCTTTCTTT. The gene calls are TRBV10-3 and TRBJ1-1, with D possibly TRBD1 on 6 matching bases. Germline V CDR1 and CDR2: ENHRY, SYGVKD. V lost 11 bases and J 5 bases, leaving 18 bases between the germline ends. The CDR3 length is 13 residues.

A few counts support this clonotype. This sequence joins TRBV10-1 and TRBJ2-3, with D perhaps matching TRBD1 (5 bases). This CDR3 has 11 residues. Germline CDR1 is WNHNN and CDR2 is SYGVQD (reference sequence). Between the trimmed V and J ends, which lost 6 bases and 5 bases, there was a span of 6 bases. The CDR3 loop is CASSREDTQYF. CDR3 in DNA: TGCGCCAGCAGCAGGGAAGATACGCAGTATTTT.

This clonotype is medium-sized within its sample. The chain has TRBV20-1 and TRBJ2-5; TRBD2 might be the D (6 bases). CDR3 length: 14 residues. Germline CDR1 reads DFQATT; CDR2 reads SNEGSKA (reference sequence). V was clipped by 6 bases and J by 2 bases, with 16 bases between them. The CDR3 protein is CSAVPGLTQETQYF. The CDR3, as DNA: TGCAGTGCGGTACCGGGACTGACACAAGAGACCCAGTACTTC.

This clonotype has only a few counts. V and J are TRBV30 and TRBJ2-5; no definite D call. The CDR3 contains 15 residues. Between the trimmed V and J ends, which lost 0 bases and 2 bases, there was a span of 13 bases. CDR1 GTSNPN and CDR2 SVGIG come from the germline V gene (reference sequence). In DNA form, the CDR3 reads TGTGCCTGGAGTGTGTTAGGGAAGGGTCAAGAGACCCAGTACTTC. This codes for CAWSVLGKGQETQYF. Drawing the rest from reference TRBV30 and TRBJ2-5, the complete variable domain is SQTIHQWPATLVQPVGSPLSLECTVEGTSNPNLYWYRQAAGRGLQLLFYSVGIGQISSEVPQNLSASRPQDRQFILSSKKLLLSDSGFYLCAWSVLGKGQETQYFGPGTRLLVL.

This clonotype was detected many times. The CDR3 region is CASSIVPGEQYF. CDR3 nucleotides: TGTGCCAGTAGTATTGTCCCTGGCGAGCAGTACTTC. V and J are TRBV19 and TRBJ2-7; D gene unclear. Deletions cut 3 bases from V and 6 bases from J, with 9 bases between. The germline CDR1 and CDR2 sequences are LNHDA and SQIVND (reference sequence). This CDR3 comprises 12 residues.

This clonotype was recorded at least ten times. CDR3: CASSGLQGARGTDTQYF. The CDR3 DNA is TGTGCCAGCAGTGGCTTACAGGGGGCTAGAGGCACAGATACGCAGTATTTT. J is TRBJ2-3 and V is TRBV6-5; 9 nucleotides line up with TRBD1. CDR3 length: 17 amino acids. The V and J ends lost 5 bases and 1 base, in that order; junction bases with no gene match: 10. Germline V lookup: CDR1 MNHEY, CDR2 SVGAGI.

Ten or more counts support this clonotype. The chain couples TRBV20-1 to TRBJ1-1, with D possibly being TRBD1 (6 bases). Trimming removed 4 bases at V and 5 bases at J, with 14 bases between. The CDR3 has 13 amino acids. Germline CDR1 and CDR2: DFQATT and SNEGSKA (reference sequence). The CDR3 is CSAIGGGSTEAFF. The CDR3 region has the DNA TGCAGTGCTATAGGAGGGGGGTCAACTGAAGCTTTCTTT.

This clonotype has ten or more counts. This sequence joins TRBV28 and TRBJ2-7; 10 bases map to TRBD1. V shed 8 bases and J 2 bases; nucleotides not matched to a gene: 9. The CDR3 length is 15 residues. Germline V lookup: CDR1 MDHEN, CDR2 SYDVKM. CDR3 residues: CASGGPGQGTYEQYF. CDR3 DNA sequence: TGTGCCAGCGGGGGACCGGGACAGGGGACCTACGAGCAGTACTTC.

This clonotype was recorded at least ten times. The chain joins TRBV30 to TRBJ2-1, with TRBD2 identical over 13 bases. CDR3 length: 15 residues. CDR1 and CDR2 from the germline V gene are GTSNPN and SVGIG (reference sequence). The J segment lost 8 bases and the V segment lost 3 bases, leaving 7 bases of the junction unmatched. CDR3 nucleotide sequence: TGTGCCTGGAGGAAAGGGACTAGCGGGAAGGATGAGCAGTTCTTC. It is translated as CAWRKGTSGKDEQFF.

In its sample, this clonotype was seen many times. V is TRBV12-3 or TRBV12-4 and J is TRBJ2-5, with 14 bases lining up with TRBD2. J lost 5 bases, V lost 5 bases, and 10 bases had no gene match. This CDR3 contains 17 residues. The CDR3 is CASSLRTSGRSGETQYF. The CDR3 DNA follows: TGTGCCAGCAGTCTCCGGACTAGCGGGAGGTCAGGGGAGACCCAGTACTTC.

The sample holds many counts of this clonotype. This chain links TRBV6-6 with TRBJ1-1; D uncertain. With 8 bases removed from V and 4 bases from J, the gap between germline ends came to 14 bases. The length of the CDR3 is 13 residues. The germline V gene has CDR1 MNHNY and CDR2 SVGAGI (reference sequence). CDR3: CASSLSGSTEAFF. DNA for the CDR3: TGTGCCAGCTCGTTGAGTGGCTCCACTGAAGCTTTCTTT.

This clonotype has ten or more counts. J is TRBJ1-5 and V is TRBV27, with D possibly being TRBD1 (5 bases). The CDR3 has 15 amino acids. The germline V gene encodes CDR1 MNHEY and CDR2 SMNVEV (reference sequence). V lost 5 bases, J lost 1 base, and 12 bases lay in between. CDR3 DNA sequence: TGTGCCAGCAGTCCCCGTGGGGGGAGCAATCAGCCCCAGCATTTT. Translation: CASSPRGGSNQPQHF.

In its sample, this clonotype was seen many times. The CDR3 region has the DNA TGTGCCAGCAGTTTAGCCTCATACTCCTACGAGCAGTACTTC. Its translation is CASSLASYSYEQYF. The chain links TRBV28 to TRBJ2-7; D call uncertain. This CDR3 is built from 14 residues. V dropped 2 bases and J dropped 0 bases, with 8 bases sitting between them. Germline V CDR1 and CDR2: MDHEN, SYDVKM.

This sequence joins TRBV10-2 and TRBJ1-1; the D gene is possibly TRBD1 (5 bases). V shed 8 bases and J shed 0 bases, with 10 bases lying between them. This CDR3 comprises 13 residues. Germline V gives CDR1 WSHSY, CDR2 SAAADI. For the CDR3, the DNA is TGCGCCAGCGGAGGGGAGATGAACACTGAAGCTTTCTTT. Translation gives CASGGEMNTEAFF.

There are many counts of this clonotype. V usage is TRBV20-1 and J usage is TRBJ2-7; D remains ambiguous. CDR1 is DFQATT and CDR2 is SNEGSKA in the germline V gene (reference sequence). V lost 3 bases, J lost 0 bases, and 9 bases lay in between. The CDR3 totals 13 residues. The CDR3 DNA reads TGCAGTGCTAGCCCCGCGGTCTCCTACGAGCAGTACTTC. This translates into CSASPAVSYEQYF.

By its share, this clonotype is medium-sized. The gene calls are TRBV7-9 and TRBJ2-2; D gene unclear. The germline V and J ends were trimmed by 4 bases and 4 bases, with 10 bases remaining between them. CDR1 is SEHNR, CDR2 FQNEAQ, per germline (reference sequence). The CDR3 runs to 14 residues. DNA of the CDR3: TGTGCCAGCAGCTACCCCCCAGTCACCGGGGAGCTGTTTTTT. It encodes CASSYPPVTGELFF.

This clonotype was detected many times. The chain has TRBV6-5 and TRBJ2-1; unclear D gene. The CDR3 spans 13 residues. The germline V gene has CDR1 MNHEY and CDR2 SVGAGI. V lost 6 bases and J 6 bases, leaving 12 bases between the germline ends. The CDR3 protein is CASSRALSNEQFF. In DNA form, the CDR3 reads TGTGCCAGCAGCCGGGCCTTGAGCAATGAGCAGTTCTTC.

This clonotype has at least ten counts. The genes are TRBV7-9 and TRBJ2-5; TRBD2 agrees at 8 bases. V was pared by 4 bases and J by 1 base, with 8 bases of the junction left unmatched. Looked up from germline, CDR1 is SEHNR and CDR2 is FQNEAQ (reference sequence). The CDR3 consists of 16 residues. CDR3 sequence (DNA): TGTGCCAGCAGCTCCCGATTAGCGGGGCCCCAAGAGACCCAGTACTTC. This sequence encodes CASSSRLAGPQETQYF.

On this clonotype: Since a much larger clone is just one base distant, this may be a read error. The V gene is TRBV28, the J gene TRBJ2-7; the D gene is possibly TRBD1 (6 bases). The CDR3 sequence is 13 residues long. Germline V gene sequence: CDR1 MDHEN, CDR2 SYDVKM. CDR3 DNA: TGTACCAGCAGCTGGACAGCCAACTACGAGCAGTACTTC. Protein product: CTSSWTANYEQYF.

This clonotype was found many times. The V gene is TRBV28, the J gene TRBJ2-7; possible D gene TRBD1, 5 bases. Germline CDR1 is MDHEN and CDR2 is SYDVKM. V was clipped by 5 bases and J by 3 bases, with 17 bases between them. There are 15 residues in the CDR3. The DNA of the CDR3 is TGTGCCAGCAGTCTAATCGCGGACAATAGCTACGAGCAGTACTTC. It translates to CASSLIADNSYEQYF.

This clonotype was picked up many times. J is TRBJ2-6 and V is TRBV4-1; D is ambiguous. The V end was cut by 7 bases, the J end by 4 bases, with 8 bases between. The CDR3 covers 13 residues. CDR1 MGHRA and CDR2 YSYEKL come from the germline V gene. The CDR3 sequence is CASKPPGANVLTF. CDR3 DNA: TGCGCCAGCAAGCCACCGGGGGCCAACGTCCTGACTTTC.

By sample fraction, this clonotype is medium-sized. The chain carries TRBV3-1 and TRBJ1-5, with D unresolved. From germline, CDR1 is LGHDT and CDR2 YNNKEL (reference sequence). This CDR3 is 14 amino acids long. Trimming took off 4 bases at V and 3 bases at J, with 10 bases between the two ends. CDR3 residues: CASSPRRTNQPQHF. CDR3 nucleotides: TGTGCCAGCAGCCCCCGAAGGACCAATCAGCCCCAGCATTTT.

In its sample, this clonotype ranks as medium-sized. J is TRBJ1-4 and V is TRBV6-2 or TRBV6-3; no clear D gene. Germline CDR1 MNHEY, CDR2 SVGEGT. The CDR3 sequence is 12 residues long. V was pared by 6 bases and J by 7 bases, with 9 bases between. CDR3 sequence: CASSPGAEKLFF. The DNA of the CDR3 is TGTGCCAGCAGCCCCGGAGCTGAAAAACTGTTTTTT.

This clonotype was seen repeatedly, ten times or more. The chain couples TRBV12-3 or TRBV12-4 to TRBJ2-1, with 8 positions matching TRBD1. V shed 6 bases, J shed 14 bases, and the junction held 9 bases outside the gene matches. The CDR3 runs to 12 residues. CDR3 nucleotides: TGTGCCAGCAGAAGCACAGGGGGGTCTAAGTTCTTC. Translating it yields CASRSTGGSKFF.

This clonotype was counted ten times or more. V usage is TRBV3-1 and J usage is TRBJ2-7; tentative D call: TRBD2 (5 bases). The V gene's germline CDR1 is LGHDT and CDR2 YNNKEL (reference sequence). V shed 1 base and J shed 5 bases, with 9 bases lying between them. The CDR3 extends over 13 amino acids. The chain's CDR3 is CASSQVVRDEQYF. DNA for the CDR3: TGTGCCAGCAGCCAAGTTGTGAGGGACGAGCAGTACTTC.

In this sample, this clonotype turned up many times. The CDR3 nucleotides are TGTGCCAGCAGCCCTGGACGGACCCCTAACTATGGCTACACCTTC. Translated: CASSPGRTPNYGYTF. This chain connects TRBV7-2 to TRBJ1-2; D is unclear. V lost 5 bases and J 0 bases, leaving 13 bases between the germline ends. Germline V gives CDR1 SGHTA, CDR2 FQGNSA. CDR3 length: 15 residues.

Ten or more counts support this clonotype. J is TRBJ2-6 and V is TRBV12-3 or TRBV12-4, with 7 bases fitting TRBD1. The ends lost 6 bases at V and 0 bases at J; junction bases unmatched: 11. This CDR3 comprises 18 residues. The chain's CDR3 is CASRRRQGRGSGANVLTF. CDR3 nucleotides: TGTGCCAGCAGACGTAGACAGGGTAGGGGCTCTGGGGCCAACGTCCTGACTTTC.

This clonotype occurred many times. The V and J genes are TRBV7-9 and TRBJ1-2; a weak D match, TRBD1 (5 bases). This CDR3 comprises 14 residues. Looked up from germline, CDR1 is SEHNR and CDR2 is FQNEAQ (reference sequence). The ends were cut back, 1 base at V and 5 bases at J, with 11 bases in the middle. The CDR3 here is CASSLGGTGYGYTF. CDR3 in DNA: TGTGCCAGCAGCTTAGGAGGGACGGGGTATGGCTACACCTTC.